One T cell receptor beta chain is described in this entry. PCR was performed a second time for about 7 to 11 cycles using a sample-barcoded 5' primer and a J-beta primer mix. In TCRdb, the 5' RACE reads were re-called with MiXCR into one record per CDR3 protein. Among roughly 570,000 distinct CDR3 sequences listed, approximately 25% were seen once. The CDR3 has 13 amino acids. CDR1 and CDR2 from the germline V gene are PRHDT and FYEKMQ (reference sequence). V lost 6 bases to trimming and J lost 7 bases, with 10 bases between them. This sample was taken from a study of blood T cells in healthy people across ages.

Sequenced: blood. This sequence was found in an older woman in good health. This chain uses TRBV13 with TRBJ1-6, with D unclear. CDR3 amino acids: CASSTDPNSPLHF. The CDR3 nucleotides are TGTGCCAGCAGTACTGACCCGAATTCACCCCTCCACTTT.